This T cell receptor (beta chain) was documented in a study of PD-1 blockade in classical Hodgkin lymphoma. Using immunoSEQ multiplex PCR, the repertoire was profiled, and TCRdb retains in-frame clones only, with some absent. The sample contains 20,000 to 30,000 clones, about four fifths of which appear only once. All trial patients relapsed after autologous stem cell transplantation. Regarding the study as a whole: The repertoire differences lack a defined cause, possibly disease activity or prior therapy.

In germline, CDR1 is MNHEY, CDR2 SVGAGI. The CDR3 loop spans 14 amino acids. V was pared by 4 bases and J by 3 bases, with 1 base of the junction left unmatched. Comment on this clone: Its antigen is still unknown.

The gene calls are TRBV6-5 and TRBJ1-4; TRBD1 matches 8 bases. The TCR comes from a human donor with classical Hodgkin lymphoma. The sequences come from peripheral blood mononuclear cells (PBMCs), collected before the second cycle of nivolumab. CDR3 in DNA: TGTGCCAGCAGTTCGGGACAGGCTAATGAAAAACTGTTTTTT. Protein sequence: CASSSGQANEKLFF.